This T cell receptor beta chain came from a study of resident and recirculating memory T cells in vitiligo. The ends lost 7 bases at V and 4 bases at J; junction bases unmatched: 17. The CDR3 consists of 17 residues. The germline CDR1 and CDR2 sequences are SGDLS and YYNGEE. General study results and limits: Vitiligo lesions lacked a unique dominant clone, and clonality varied.

Profiling relied on immunoSEQ multiplex PCR, and the TCRdb table lists in-frame clones only, not all of them. The table has about 42,000 clones, about 93% seen once. With respect to this clone: Its antigen remains unidentified.

The material sequenced was blood. The chain carries TRBV9 and TRBJ1-3; 7 nucleotides match TRBD1. The receptor comes from a male donor with vitiligo. CDR3 sequence (DNA): TGTGCCAGCTTCTTAGCTCCAAGGGGGCCGGAAGGAAACACCATATATTTT. Its translation is CASFLAPRGPEGNTIYF.